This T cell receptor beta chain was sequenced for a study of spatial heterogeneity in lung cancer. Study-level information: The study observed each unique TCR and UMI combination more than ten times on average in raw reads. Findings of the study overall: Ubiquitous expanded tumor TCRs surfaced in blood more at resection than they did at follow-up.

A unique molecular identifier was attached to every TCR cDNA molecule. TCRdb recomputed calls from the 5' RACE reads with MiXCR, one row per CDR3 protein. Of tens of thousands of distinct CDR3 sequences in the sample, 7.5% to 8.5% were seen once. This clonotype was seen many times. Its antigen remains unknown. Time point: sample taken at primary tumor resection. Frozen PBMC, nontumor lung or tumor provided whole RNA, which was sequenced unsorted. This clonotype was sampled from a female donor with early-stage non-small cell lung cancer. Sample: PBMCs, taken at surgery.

The CDR3, as DNA: TGTGCCAGCAGATCCGACTCTCTCGCTCTCACCGGGGAGCTGTTTTTT. Translation gives CASRSDSLALTGELFF. V gene TRBV6-5 combines with J gene TRBJ2-2; D gene ambiguous. Trimming stripped 6 bases from V and 4 bases from J, with 18 bases between. In germline, CDR1 is MNHEY, CDR2 SVGAGI. The CDR3 totals 16 residues.